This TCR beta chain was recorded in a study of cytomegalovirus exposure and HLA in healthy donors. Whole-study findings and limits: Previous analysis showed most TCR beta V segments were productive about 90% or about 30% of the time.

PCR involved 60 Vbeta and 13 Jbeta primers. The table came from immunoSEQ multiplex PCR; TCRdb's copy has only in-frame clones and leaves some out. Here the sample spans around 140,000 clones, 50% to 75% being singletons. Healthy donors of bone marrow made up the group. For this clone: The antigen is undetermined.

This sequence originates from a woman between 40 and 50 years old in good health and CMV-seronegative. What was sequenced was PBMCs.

The CDR3 nucleotides read TGTGCCAGTAGTACCGGGACAGGGGGGACAGATACGCAGTATTTT. Its protein product is CASSTGTGGTDTQYF. This rearrangement joins TRBV19 to TRBJ2-3; the match to TRBD1 covers 11 bases. V gave up 4 bases and J gave up 3 bases; unmatched junction bases: 3. Germline V gene data show CDR1 as LNHDA and CDR2 as SQIVND (reference sequence). The CDR3 covers 15 residues.